The present TCR beta chain was sequenced within a study of a mutant IDH1 vaccine in newly diagnosed glioma listed by TCRdb under 2021. About the investigation overall: Patients received eight vaccinations in weeks 1, 3, 5, 7, 11, 15, 19 and 23, corresponding to visits V03 through V10. Of the approximately 35 treated patients, approximately 62% were male and about 40% were female, and a mean age of roughly 37 years was recorded. Longitudinal TCRB deep sequencing was performed for 25 to 30 treated patients wherever samples were available for exploratory analyses. Six visits were used for peripheral blood collection: V03 (baseline), V05, V07, V10, V12 and V13. Before enrollment, most patients had been given radiochemotherapy with temozolomide as standard therapy, while the rest had received either radiotherapy alone or temozolomide alone. Vaccination began 4-6 weeks after radiotherapy alone, or alongside temozolomide cycles in the chemotherapy-containing groups. Overall study outcomes, separate from this receptor: Vaccine-induced immune responses across multiple MHC alleles were detected in 90% to 95% of patients. Pseudoprogression appeared unrelated to alterations in the top peripheral T cell clonotypes detected by TCRB sequencing. Availability determined which PBMC samples were chosen for TCRB deep sequencing. The authors stated that sample limitations prevented analyses of patient blood samples from being reproduced.

CDR1 and CDR2, per the germline V gene (reference sequence), are SEHNR and FQNEAQ. V has 10 bases trimmed and J has 2 bases trimmed; junction bases matching no gene number 5. The CDR3 runs 15 amino acids, cysteine and phenylalanine included. Of all the DNA, just the CDR3 is kept, 45 bases in frame from base 1. The library was produced with the immunoSEQ multiplex PCR assay. Rearranged TCR beta chain sequences were amplified with the hsTCRB Kit following the manufacturer's protocol. TCRB libraries were sequenced on an Illumina MiSeq. Regarding the original processing steps: The proprietary platform of the kit vendor was used for demultiplexing, trimming and gene mapping. TCRdb re-hosts the immuneACCESS table, in-frame sequences only. Its copies lack some clones; in the studies checked, an unresolved V gene accounts for under half of them, and the cause for the rest is not known. From that table come the V and J calls and clone size; the DNA was used to work out D and trimming. Across this sample there are around 100,000 clones, with about nine tenths seen only once. 0.61% of the sample lies in the top ten.

As to this clone: Which antigen it targets is not known. Per-base qualities were not stored, and no clone one base away is much larger.

The time point label of this sample denotes: week 11, during vaccination. A 20-mer mutant IDH1 peptide at 300 micrograms in Montanide made up each vaccine dose, which was injected subcutaneously together with topical imiquimod. Donors had newly diagnosed WHO grade 3 or 4 IDH1-mutant astrocytomas with loss of nuclear ATRX. The samples were drawn from NOA16, a multicentre, single-arm, open-label phase I trial in Germany that tested a mutant IDH1 peptide vaccine in humans for the first time. Genomic DNA for TCRB sequencing was isolated from EDTA blood with the DNeasy Blood and Tissue Kit. The sample consisted of PBMCs, taken from a glioma patient whose treatment included an IDH1 peptide vaccine. The receptor was derived from a woman between 50 and 59 years old with glioma. The chain employs TRBV7-9 and TRBJ2-7; a stretch of 16 junction bases matches TRBD2. The CDR3 has the sequence CAIMGLAGGPYEQYF. The DNA sequence is given as TGTGCCATCATGGGACTAGCGGGAGGGCCCTACGAGCAGTACTTC.